The 22 T cell receptor beta chains listed next were all sequenced from one sample in a study of shared clonotypes between healthy human individuals. The method was immunoSEQ multiplex PCR; TCRdb's version includes in-frame clones alone and lacks a portion of them. Here the sample spans about 490,000 clones, approximately 78% being singletons. The specimen was PBMCs. These receptors were taken from a middle-aged woman in good health. Some clones in this sample may be carry-over from other donors' samples.

This clone was found a few times. The CDR3, as DNA: TGTGCCTGGAGTGTACACAGGATCCTCTCCTACGAGCAGTACTTC. It encodes CAWSVHRILSYEQYF. The V and J genes are TRBV30 and TRBJ2-7; a possible D gene is TRBD1 (5 bases). This CDR3 region has 15 residues. V lost 0 bases and J 0 bases, leaving 12 bases between the germline ends. The V gene's germline CDR1 is GTSNPN and CDR2 SVGIG (reference sequence).

This clone was found a few times. The chain joins TRBV5-1 to TRBJ1-1; 8 bases align to TRBD1. Germline values: CDR1 SGHRS, CDR2 YFSETQ. CDR3 length: 14 amino acids. The V segment lost 6 bases and the J segment 1 base; nucleotides outside the gene matches: 5. CDR3 protein: CASTPQGANTEAFF. In nucleotides, the CDR3 is TGCGCCAGCACACCCCAGGGGGCGAACACTGAAGCTTTCTTT. Supplemented by reference TRBV5-1 and TRBJ1-1, the full variable domain reads KAGVTQTPRYLIKTRGQQVTLSCSPISGHRSVSWYQQTPGQGLQFLFEYFSETQRNKGNFPGRFSGRQFSNSRSEMNVSTLELGDSALYLCASTPQGANTEAFFGQGTRLTVV.

V gene TRBV5-8 combines with J gene TRBJ2-1; 10 bases align to TRBD1. J lost 6 bases, V lost 5 bases, and 11 bases had no gene match. The CDR3 length is 16 residues. Germline CDR1 SGHTS, CDR2 YDEGEE. The CDR3 DNA sequence: TGTGCCAGCAGGACCCCCGGGACAGGGGATCGCAATGAGCAGTTCTTC. Protein: CASRTPGTGDRNEQFF.

This chain joins TRBV2 and TRBJ1-4, with TRBD1 matching over 9 bases. The junction had 12 bases not matched to a gene; V was cut back by 6 bases and J by 7 bases. This CDR3 comprises 16 residues. Germline V CDR1 and CDR2: SNHLY, FYNNEI. The CDR3 nucleotides are TGTGCCAGCAGCTCCCTCTGGGGACAGGGCCTTGAAAAACTGTTTTTT. Amino acids: CASSSLWGQGLEKLFF.

The chain uses TRBV18 and TRBJ1-3; 7 bases match TRBD1. Germline loops: CDR1 KGHSH, CDR2 LQKENI. J lost 4 bases, V lost 3 bases, and 15 bases had no gene match. The CDR3 length is 18 residues. In DNA, the CDR3 is TGTGCCAGCTCACCCTTGCGGGACAGTGCTCGATCCGGAAACACCATATATTTT. Its translation is CASSPLRDSARSGNTIYF.

The chain recombines TRBV10-3 with TRBJ2-1; 8 nucleotides line up with TRBD1. The CDR3 runs to 17 residues. V was clipped by 2 bases and J by 5 bases; unmatched bases: 11. Looked up from germline, CDR1 is ENHRY and CDR2 is SYGVKD. DNA for the CDR3: TGTGCCATCAGTGAGCCCCGGGGGACAGGACGTAACAATGAGCAGTTCTTC. Residues: CAISEPRGTGRNNEQFF.

J is TRBJ2-2 and V is TRBV7-9; 7 bases are shared with TRBD2. The ends lost 2 bases at V and 7 bases at J; junction bases unmatched: 10. Germline V gene lookup returns CDR1 SEHNR and CDR2 FQNEAQ (reference sequence). The CDR3 length is 16 residues. DNA for the CDR3: TGTGCCAGCAGCTTACTGGGCAGCGGGAATGTCGGGGAGCTGTTTTTT. This encodes CASSLLGSGNVGELFF.

CDR3 sequence reads: CASSLASSGYNEQFF. CDR3 nucleotide sequence: TGCGCCAGCAGCTTGGCGTCTAGCGGATACAATGAGCAGTTCTTC. This sequence joins TRBV5-1 and TRBJ2-1, with 7 positions matching TRBD2. Germline V gene lookup returns CDR1 SGHRS and CDR2 YFSETQ. CDR3 length: 15 residues. V trimming: 0 bases; J trimming: 4 bases; junction bases outside the gene matches: 4.

The J gene is TRBJ1-6, the V gene TRBV25-1, with no clear D. Trimming cost V 7 bases and J 11 bases, with 15 bases left between them. In germline, CDR1 is MGHDK, CDR2 SYGVNS. The CDR3 consists of 13 residues. CDR3 residues: CASTESPRAPLHF. Written as DNA, the CDR3 is TGTGCCAGCACCGAAAGTCCCCGGGCACCCCTCCACTTT.

The chain recombines TRBV11-1 with TRBJ2-1, with 9 bases matching TRBD1. Germline V gene sequence: CDR1 SGHAT, CDR2 FQDESV (reference sequence). This CDR3 is built from 15 residues. The V segment lost 5 bases and the J segment 7 bases; nucleotides outside the gene matches: 9. Here the CDR3 reads CASSRTGEGRNEQFF. The CDR3 nucleotides are TGTGCCAGCAGCAGGACAGGGGAAGGGAGAAATGAGCAGTTCTTC.

V usage is TRBV7-3 and J usage is TRBJ2-3; 7 nucleotides align to TRBD2. V gave up 1 base and J gave up 3 bases; unmatched junction bases: 4. Per the germline V gene, CDR1 is SGHTA and CDR2 is FQGTGA. The length of the CDR3 is 15 residues. The CDR3 coding sequence is TGTGCCAGCAGCTTAAGTAGCGGGCGTACAGATACGCAGTATTTT. This gives the protein CASSLSSGRTDTQYF.

The rearrangement joins TRBV19 to TRBJ2-7; D is perhaps TRBD2 (6 bases). CDR3 length: 14 amino acids. CDR1 LNHDA and CDR2 SQIVND come from the germline V gene (reference sequence). The ends were cut back, 5 bases at V and 5 bases at J, with 16 bases in the middle. CDR3 amino acids: CASSLGGILNEQYF. The DNA of the CDR3 is TGTGCCAGTAGTTTGGGCGGGATACTGAACGAGCAGTACTTC.

The chain links TRBV5-1 to TRBJ2-5; TRBD2 matches at 11 bases. The better agreement between TRBJ2-7 and the DNA end casts doubt on the J call. Germline V gene sequence: CDR1 SGHRS, CDR2 YFSETQ. This CDR3 has 15 amino acids. This CDR3 is CASSTSGSRSYEQYF. The CDR3, as DNA: TGCGCCAGCAGTACTAGCGGGAGTAGATCCTACGAGCAGTACTTC.

V gene TRBV6-6 combines with J gene TRBJ1-4; 9 nucleotides match TRBD1. The V gene end was trimmed by 6 bases and the J gene end by 8 bases; junction bases not matched to a gene: 7. This CDR3 is built from 14 residues. CDR1 and CDR2 (germline): MNHNY, SVGAGI (reference sequence). The CDR3 loop is CASSQTGGGEKLFF. The CDR3 DNA reads TGTGCCAGCAGCCAGACAGGGGGAGGCGAAAAACTGTTTTTT.

The chain combines TRBV19 with TRBJ2-2, with TRBD1 matching over 8 bases. The CDR3 runs 18 residues. Germline-derived CDR1 and CDR2 are LNHDA and SQIVND (reference sequence). Trimming at V came to 4 bases and at J to 6 bases, leaving 16 bases not matched to a gene. The CDR3 loop reads CASSRGIGAGGWAGELFF. In DNA form, the CDR3 reads TGTGCCAGTAGTAGAGGGATTGGGGCAGGGGGCTGGGCCGGGGAGCTGTTTTTT.

The chain joins TRBV9 to TRBJ2-3, with TRBD2 matching 7 bases. This CDR3 spans 14 amino acids. The junction had 13 bases not matched to a gene; V was cut back by 7 bases and J by 8 bases. The V gene's germline CDR1 is SGDLS and CDR2 YYNGEE. CDR3 amino acids: CASGREPWGGTQYF. The CDR3 DNA follows: TGTGCCAGCGGACGGGAGCCCTGGGGGGGTACGCAGTATTTT.

V gene TRBV5-5 combines with J gene TRBJ1-2, with TRBD1 matching 7 bases. This CDR3 region has 14 residues. The germline gives CDR1 SGHKS, CDR2 YYEKEE (reference sequence). V shed 4 bases, J shed 7 bases, and the junction held 10 bases outside the gene matches. The CDR3 is CASSLDDRASGYTF. CDR3 nucleotide sequence: TGTGCCAGCAGCCTCGACGACAGGGCAAGTGGCTACACCTTC.

The chain has TRBV6-5 and TRBJ2-3; 8 nucleotides match TRBD1. V lost 4 bases, J lost 5 bases, and 2 bases stayed unmatched. The CDR3 sequence is 13 residues long. Germline V gene data show CDR1 as MNHEY and CDR2 as SVGAGI. CDR3 region: CASSSDRGDTQYF. CDR3 DNA sequence: TGTGCCAGCAGTTCCGACAGGGGAGATACGCAGTATTTT.

The chain combines TRBV28 with TRBJ2-1; D might be TRBD2 (6 bases). Germline CDR1 and CDR2: MDHEN and SYDVKM. V dropped 5 bases and J dropped 4 bases, with 12 bases sitting between them. The CDR3 is 14 amino acids. CDR3 in amino acids: CASSPGLPYNEQFF. The CDR3 DNA follows: TGTGCCAGCAGTCCTGGACTACCGTACAATGAGCAGTTCTTC.

As to this clone: A read error is possible here, since a much larger clone lies one base away. The sample holds other DNA sequences that translate to the same CDR3. The gene calls are TRBV2 and TRBJ2-5, with a possible D match to TRBD2 (6 bases). This CDR3 comprises 15 residues. CDR1 and CDR2 from the germline V gene are SNHLY and FYNNEI. Trimming took off 5 bases at V and 11 bases at J, with 24 bases between the two ends. CDR3 nucleotide sequence: TGTGCCAGCAGTCCTACCGGGACTTTAGCCGTGACTCAGTACTTC. Encoded protein: CASSPTGTLAVTQYF.

The V and J genes are TRBV30 and TRBJ1-1; 7 nucleotides match TRBD1. The CDR3 covers 12 residues. Germline CDR1 and CDR2: GTSNPN and SVGIG (reference sequence). V dropped 0 bases and J dropped 10; count of bases not matched to a gene: 5. This chain's CDR3 is CAWSVFRQGAFF. The CDR3 DNA reads as TGTGCCTGGAGTGTATTTCGACAGGGAGCTTTCTTT.

The V gene is TRBV5-1, the J gene TRBJ1-4, with a possible D match to TRBD1 (5 bases). CDR3 length equals 14 residues. V was shortened by 2 bases and J by 5 bases, with 10 bases between the two germline ends. CDR1 SGHRS and CDR2 YFSETQ come from the germline V gene. CDR3 sequence reads: CASSFRRGNEKLFF. The DNA for the CDR3 is TGCGCCAGCAGCTTTCGGCGGGGCAATGAAAAACTGTTTTTT.